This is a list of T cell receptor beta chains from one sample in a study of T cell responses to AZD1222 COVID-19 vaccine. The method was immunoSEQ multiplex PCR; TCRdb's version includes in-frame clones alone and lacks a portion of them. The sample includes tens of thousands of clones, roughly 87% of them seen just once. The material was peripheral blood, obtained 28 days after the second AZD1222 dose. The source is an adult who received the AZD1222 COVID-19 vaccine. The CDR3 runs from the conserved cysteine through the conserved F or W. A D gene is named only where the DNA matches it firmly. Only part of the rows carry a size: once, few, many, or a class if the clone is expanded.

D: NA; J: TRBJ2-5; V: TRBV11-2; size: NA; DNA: TGTGCCAGCAGCTTATCCCTCCAGCTAGAGACCCAGTACTTC; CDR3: CASSLSLQLETQYF
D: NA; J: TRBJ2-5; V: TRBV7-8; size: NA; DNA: TGTGCCAGCAGAACAAGAGGGACATTGGAGACCCAGTACTTC; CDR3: CASRTRGTLETQYF
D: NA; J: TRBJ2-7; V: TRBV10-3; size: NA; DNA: TGTGCCATACGCGAAGGGTCGGGCCACGAGCAGTACTTC; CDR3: CAIREGSGHEQYF
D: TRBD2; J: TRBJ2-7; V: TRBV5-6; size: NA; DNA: TGTGCCAGCAGCCGACTAGCGGGAGGCTACGAGCAGTACTTC; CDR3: CASSRLAGGYEQYF
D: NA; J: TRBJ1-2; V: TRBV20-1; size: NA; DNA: TGCAGTGCTAGAGAACAAGTAGGCTACACCTTC; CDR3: CSAREQVGYTF
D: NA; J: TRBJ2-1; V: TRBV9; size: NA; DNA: TGTGCCAGCAGCGTAAGTGCGGGTAGCTCCTACAATGAGCAGTTCTTC; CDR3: CASSVSAGSSYNEQFF
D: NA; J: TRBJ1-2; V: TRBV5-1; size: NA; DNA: TGCGCCAGCAGCTTGTTGGGGCCAGATGGCTACACCTTC; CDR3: CASSLLGPDGYTF
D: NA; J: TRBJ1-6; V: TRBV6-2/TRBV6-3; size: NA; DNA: TGTGCCAGCAGTCCAAGCGGGCCGGATTCACCCCTCCACTTT; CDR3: CASSPSGPDSPLHF
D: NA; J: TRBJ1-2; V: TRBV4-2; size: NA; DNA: TGTGCCAGCAGCCAAAATACAGGGTTGGATGGCTACACCTTC; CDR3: CASSQNTGLDGYTF
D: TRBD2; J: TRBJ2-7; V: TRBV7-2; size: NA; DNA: TGTGCCAGCAGCTTTAGCGGGAGGAACTCCTACGAGCAGTACTTC; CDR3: CASSFSGRNSYEQYF
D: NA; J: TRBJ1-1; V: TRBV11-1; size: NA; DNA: TGTGCCAGCAGCCCCGTACAAGCCCTAGAGGCTTTCTTT; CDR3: CASSPVQALEAFF
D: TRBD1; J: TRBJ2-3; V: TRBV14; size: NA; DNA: TGTGCCAGCAGCCAAGAGCCCCACAGGGGTTTAACAGATACGCAGTATTTT; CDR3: CASSQEPHRGLTDTQYF
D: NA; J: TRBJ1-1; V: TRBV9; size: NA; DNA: TGTGCCAGCAGCCCAGCCATCCCGAACACTGAAGCTTTCTTT; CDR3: CASSPAIPNTEAFF
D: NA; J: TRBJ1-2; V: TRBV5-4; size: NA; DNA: TGTGCCAGCAGCCCCGAGGGCTATGGCTACACCTTC; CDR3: CASSPEGYGYTF
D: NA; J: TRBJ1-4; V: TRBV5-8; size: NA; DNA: TGTGCCAGCAGCCCCCCAGGGAGGGCAACTAATGAAAAACTGTTTTTT; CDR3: CASSPPGRATNEKLFF
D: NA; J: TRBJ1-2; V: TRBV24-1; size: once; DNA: TGTGCCACCATGGGCAGGGAGAACTATGGCTACACCTTC; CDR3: CATMGRENYGYTF
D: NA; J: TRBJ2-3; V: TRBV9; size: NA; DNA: TGTGCCAGCAGCGTAGTCGGGGGAAACACAGATACGCAGTATTTT; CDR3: CASSVVGGNTDTQYF
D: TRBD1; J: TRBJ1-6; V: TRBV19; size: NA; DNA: TGTGCCAGTAGTTTACAGGGGGATTCACCCCTCCACTTT; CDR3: CASSLQGDSPLHF
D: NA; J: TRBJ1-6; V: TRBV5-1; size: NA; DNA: TGCGCCAGCAGCTGGCGTGGGACTTCAGATTCACCCCTCCACTTT; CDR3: CASSWRGTSDSPLHF
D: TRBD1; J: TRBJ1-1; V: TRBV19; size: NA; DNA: TGTGCCAGTAGTAAAGGCCCCGGGACAGTTGGCGGGAAGGGGGTGAGAACTGAAGCTTTCTTT; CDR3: CASSKGPGTVGGKGVRTEAFF
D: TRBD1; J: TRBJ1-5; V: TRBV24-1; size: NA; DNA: TGTGCCTCGAACAGGGGTAGAGAGCAGCCCCAGCATTTT; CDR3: CASNRGREQPQHF
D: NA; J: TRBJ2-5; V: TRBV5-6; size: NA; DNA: TGTGCCAGCAGCTTGCCAGGGGGGCGAGAGACCCAGTACTTC; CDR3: CASSLPGGRETQYF
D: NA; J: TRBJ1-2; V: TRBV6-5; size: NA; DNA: TGTGCCAGCAGTTACGCGGAGGACTATGGCTACACCTTC; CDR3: CASSYAEDYGYTF
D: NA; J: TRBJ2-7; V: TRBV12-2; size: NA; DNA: TGTGCAAGTCGCTCCAAGTGGGCGGTGGGACAGGGGGTTTCTAGGTCCTACGAGCAGTACTTC; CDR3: CASRSKWAVGQGVSRSYEQYF
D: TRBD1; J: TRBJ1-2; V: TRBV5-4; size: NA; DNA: TGTGCCAGCAGCCGGACAGGGGATAACTATGGCTACACCTTC; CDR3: CASSRTGDNYGYTF
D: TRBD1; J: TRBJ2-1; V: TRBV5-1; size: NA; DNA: TGCGCCAGCAGCTTGGGGGGCCAAGGGGGCGATGAGCAGTTCTTC; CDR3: CASSLGGQGGDEQFF
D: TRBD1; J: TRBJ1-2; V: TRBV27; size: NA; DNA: TGTGCCAGCAGACAGCTTTACAGGGGAACTAGCGGCTATGGCTACACCTTC; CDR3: CASRQLYRGTSGYGYTF
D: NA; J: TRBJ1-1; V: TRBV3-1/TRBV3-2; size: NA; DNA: TGTGCCAGCAGCCAAGGGGAGGGCACTGAAGCTTTCTTT; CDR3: CASSQGEGTEAFF
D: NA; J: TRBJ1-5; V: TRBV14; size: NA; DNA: TGTGCCAGCAGCCAAGCGGGGGACCAGCCCCAGCATTTT; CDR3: CASSQAGDQPQHF
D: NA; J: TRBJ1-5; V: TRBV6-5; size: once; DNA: TGTGCCAGCAGCGGACGGATCAATCAGCCCCAGCATTTT; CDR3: CASSGRINQPQHF
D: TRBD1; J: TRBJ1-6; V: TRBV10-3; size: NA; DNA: TGTGCCATCAGTGGAGCTATGGGACAGGGGGCTTCACCCCTCCACTTT; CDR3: CAISGAMGQGASPLHF
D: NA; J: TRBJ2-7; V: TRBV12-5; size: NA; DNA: TGTGCTAGTGGTTCTGGGGGGCGGAGCGACGAGCAGTACTTC; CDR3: CASGSGGRSDEQYF
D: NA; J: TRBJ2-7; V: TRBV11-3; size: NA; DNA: TGTGCCAGCAGCCAAGACGGGGGGACAGTCTACGAGCAGTACTTC; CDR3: CASSQDGGTVYEQYF
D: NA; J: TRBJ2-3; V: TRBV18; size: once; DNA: TGTGCCAGCTCACTCGGGACAGATACGCAGTATTTT; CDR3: CASSLGTDTQYF
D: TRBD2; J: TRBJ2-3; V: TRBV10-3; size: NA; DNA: TGTGCCATCATGGAGCGGGAGTCAGATACGCAGTATTTT; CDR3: CAIMERESDTQYF
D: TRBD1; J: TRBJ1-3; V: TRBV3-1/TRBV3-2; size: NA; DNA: TGTGCCAGCAGCCTCCGGGACAGGCATGCCATTGGAGCTGGAAACACCATATATTTT; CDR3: CASSLRDRHAIGAGNTIYF
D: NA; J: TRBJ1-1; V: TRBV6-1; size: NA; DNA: TGTGCCAGCAGTGAAACAGCCTTAGTCACTGAAGCTTTCTTT; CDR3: CASSETALVTEAFF
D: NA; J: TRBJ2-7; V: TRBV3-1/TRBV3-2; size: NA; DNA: TGTGCCAGCAGTACTGGGAGAAGGGGATACGAGCAGTACTTC; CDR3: CASSTGRRGYEQYF
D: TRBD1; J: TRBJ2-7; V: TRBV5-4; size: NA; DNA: TGTGCCAGCAGCCGTAGGCAAGACAGGGCTGAGCAGTACTTC; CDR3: CASSRRQDRAEQYF
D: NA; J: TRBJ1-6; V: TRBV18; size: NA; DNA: TGTGCCAGCGGCAGAGAGGGTAATTCACCCCTCCACTTT; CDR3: CASGREGNSPLHF
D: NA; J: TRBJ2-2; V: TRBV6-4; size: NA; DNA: TGTGCCAGCAAACTCGTCAGGGGATCCGGGGAGCTGTTTTTT; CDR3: CASKLVRGSGELFF